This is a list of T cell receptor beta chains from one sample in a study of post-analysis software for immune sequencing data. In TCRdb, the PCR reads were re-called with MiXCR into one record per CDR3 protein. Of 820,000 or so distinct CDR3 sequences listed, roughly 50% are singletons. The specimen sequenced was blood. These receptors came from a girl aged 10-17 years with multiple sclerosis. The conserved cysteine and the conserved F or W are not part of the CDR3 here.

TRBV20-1 SAKQGNQPQH
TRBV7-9 ASSRGTVDPYGYT
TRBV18 ASSPLPSGREETQY
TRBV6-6 ASSSPGGRETQY
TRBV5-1 ASSPFRDTEAF
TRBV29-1 SVGTAYNEQF
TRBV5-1 ASRRVATNEKLF
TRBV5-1 ASSGNYEQY
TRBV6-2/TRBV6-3 ASSRGLAEYQETQY
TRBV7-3 ASRPASGDEQF
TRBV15 ATSRDRGSHTEAF
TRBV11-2 ASSFPQGPKQETQY
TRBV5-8 ASSFIPGQTATGQY
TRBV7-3 ASSSQGASGYYEQY
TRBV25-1 ASSEPGSTDTQY
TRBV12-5 ASERTAYNEQF
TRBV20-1 SASRTGVTYEQY
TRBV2 ASRKRERVQETQY
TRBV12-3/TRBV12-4 ASNSGLAKNIQY
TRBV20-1 SARGTGTGGNEQY
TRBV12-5 ASGLRDGSNYGYT
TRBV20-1 SARDNGPPF
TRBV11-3 ASSRLSGDTQY
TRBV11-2 ASSLTVTGKNIQY
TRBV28 ASSLVPPRNEQF
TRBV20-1 GATWRLADNEQF
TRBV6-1 ASSPPGRRFETQY
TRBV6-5 ASGRGRAGETQY
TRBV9 ASSAFQGLAGETQY
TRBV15 ATSMARDSQWNEQF
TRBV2 ASSAGTQY
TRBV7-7 ASSVRRAAQETQY